These T cell receptor beta chains were read from a single sample in a study of cytomegalovirus exposure and HLA in healthy donors. Profiling relied on immunoSEQ multiplex PCR, and the TCRdb table lists in-frame clones only, not all of them. This table holds roughly 180,000 clones, around 80% found once. What was sequenced was PBMCs. The receptors come from a girl aged 2 to 9 in good health and CMV-seropositive. Each CDR3 is given without its conserved first and last residue.

cdr3_length: 13
j_call: TRBJ1-1
v_call: TRBV5-5
cdr3_aa: ASSMGGGGRTEAF

cdr3_length: 11
j_call: TRBJ1-1
v_call: TRBV5-6
cdr3_aa: ASSLGQVAEAF

cdr3_length: 13
j_call: TRBJ1-2
v_call: TRBV10-3
cdr3_aa: ATPRDRGTNYGYT

cdr3_length: 13
j_call: TRBJ1-2
v_call: TRBV6-1
cdr3_aa: ASSEGGGWNYGYT

cdr3_length: 14
j_call: TRBJ2-3
v_call: TRBV28
cdr3_aa: ASGTTGGSVTDTQY

cdr3_length: 13
j_call: TRBJ2-1
v_call: TRBV7-9
cdr3_aa: ASSLVLAGYNEQF

cdr3_length: 10
j_call: TRBJ1-1
v_call: TRBV6-1
cdr3_aa: ASSPVNTEAF

cdr3_length: 12
j_call: TRBJ1-1
v_call: TRBV2
cdr3_aa: ASRPDSSNTEAF

cdr3_length: 13
j_call: TRBJ2-1
v_call: TRBV6-1
cdr3_aa: ASSASGTRDNEQF

cdr3_length: 13
j_call: TRBJ1-5
v_call: TRBV27
cdr3_aa: ASSHRGLGNQPQH

cdr3_length: 13
j_call: TRBJ2-1
v_call: TRBV27
cdr3_aa: ASSHTGTGVDEQF

cdr3_length: 13
j_call: TRBJ2-1
v_call: TRBV7-9
cdr3_aa: ASSATSLSYNEQF

cdr3_length: 14
j_call: TRBJ1-5
v_call: TRBV5-8
cdr3_aa: ASSWDRGGSNQPQH

cdr3_length: 12
j_call: TRBJ2-3
v_call: TRBV28
cdr3_aa: ASRLGTSTDTQY

cdr3_length: 11
j_call: TRBJ2-1
v_call: TRBV4-2
cdr3_aa: ASSHVEGNEQF

cdr3_length: 12
j_call: TRBJ2-7
v_call: TRBV7-8
cdr3_aa: ASSLAAGAYEQY

cdr3_length: 11
j_call: TRBJ1-1
v_call: TRBV29-1
cdr3_aa: SVRGQVNTEAF

cdr3_length: 13
j_call: TRBJ1-5
v_call: TRBV30
cdr3_aa: AWSVYRGQNQPQH

cdr3_length: 14
j_call: TRBJ2-1
v_call: TRBV6-4
cdr3_aa: ASSVIAGGSYNEQF

cdr3_length: 11
j_call: TRBJ1-2
v_call: TRBV25-1
cdr3_aa: ASSEYGTGSYT

cdr3_length: 16
j_call: TRBJ1-2
v_call: TRBV14
cdr3_aa: ASSQVGTGYNEDYGYT

cdr3_length: 13
j_call: TRBJ1-5
v_call: TRBV4-1
cdr3_aa: ASSQVRTGGQPQH

cdr3_length: 11
j_call: TRBJ1-2
v_call: TRBV29-1
cdr3_aa: SVEDPTGKGYT

cdr3_length: 13
j_call: TRBJ1-2
v_call: TRBV5-1
cdr3_aa: ASTAWGTGGDGYT

cdr3_length: 14
j_call: TRBJ2-1
v_call: TRBV7-6
cdr3_aa: ASSPRGQGAYNEQF

cdr3_length: 12
j_call: TRBJ2-1
v_call: TRBV2
cdr3_aa: ASKQESSYNEQF

cdr3_length: 11
j_call: TRBJ2-2
v_call: TRBV29-1
cdr3_aa: SVDRGNTGELF

cdr3_length: 15
j_call: TRBJ2-3
v_call: TRBV5-4
cdr3_aa: ASSPTSGGTQWDTQY

cdr3_length: 13
j_call: TRBJ2-2
v_call: TRBV6-1
cdr3_aa: ASKRGQSGTGELF

cdr3_length: 13
j_call: TRBJ2-2
v_call: TRBV12-5
cdr3_aa: ASGLPLFDTGELF

cdr3_length: 13
j_call: TRBJ1-1
v_call: TRBV11-2
cdr3_aa: ASNSAEGTFTEAF

cdr3_length: 14
j_call: TRBJ2-1
v_call: TRBV11-1
cdr3_aa: ASSSTQLAGYNEQF

cdr3_length: 11
j_call: TRBJ2-1
v_call: TRBV25-1
cdr3_aa: ASSGDTSRPQF

cdr3_length: 13
j_call: TRBJ1-5
v_call: TRBV6-6
cdr3_aa: ASSEAGQFNQPQH

cdr3_length: 12
j_call: TRBJ1-1
v_call: TRBV10-3
cdr3_aa: AISWTGADTEAF

cdr3_length: 11
j_call: TRBJ2-7
v_call: TRBV6-1
cdr3_aa: ASGIGGSYEQY

cdr3_length: 10
j_call: TRBJ2-3
v_call: TRBV2
cdr3_aa: ASSPGEDRRY

cdr3_length: 12
j_call: TRBJ1-2
v_call: TRBV18
cdr3_aa: ASSRPAGENGYT

cdr3_length: 14
j_call: TRBJ2-6
v_call: TRBV18
cdr3_aa: ASSSEQSSGANVLT

cdr3_length: 13
j_call: TRBJ1-1
v_call: TRBV6-5
cdr3_aa: ASNLAGTGGTEAF

cdr3_length: 11
j_call: TRBJ1-1
v_call: TRBV4-1
cdr3_aa: ASSPTGGPEAF

cdr3_length: 15
j_call: TRBJ2-7
v_call: TRBV11-2
cdr3_aa: ASSLDLGTSGLYEQY

cdr3_length: 13
j_call: TRBJ1-2
v_call: TRBV5-1
cdr3_aa: ASSLPGQGAEGYT

cdr3_length: 12
j_call: TRBJ2-1
v_call: TRBV6-6
cdr3_aa: ASSPSGTSNEQF

cdr3_length: 16
j_call: TRBJ1-4
v_call: TRBV30
cdr3_aa: AWTYRTGGFATNEKLF

cdr3_length: 12
j_call: TRBJ2-3
v_call: TRBV5-1
cdr3_aa: ASRTQGRRNTQY

cdr3_length: 14
j_call: TRBJ2-2
v_call: TRBV27
cdr3_aa: ASRGYLQDYTGELF

cdr3_length: 13
j_call: TRBJ2-3
v_call: TRBV9
cdr3_aa: ASSPRAIRTDTQY

cdr3_length: 14
j_call: TRBJ2-1
v_call: TRBV5-4
cdr3_aa: ASSPLTGALYNEQF

cdr3_length: 17
j_call: TRBJ2-1
v_call: TRBV7-9
cdr3_aa: ASSLDDSSSGSLYNEQF

cdr3_length: 13
j_call: TRBJ2-1
v_call: TRBV11-1
cdr3_aa: ASSVRDRAANEQF

cdr3_length: 10
j_call: TRBJ1-1
v_call: TRBV4-2
cdr3_aa: ASSQQNTEAF

cdr3_length: 11
j_call: TRBJ2-7
v_call: TRBV6-5
cdr3_aa: ASRNRGFYEQY

cdr3_length: 11
j_call: NA
v_call: TRBV27
cdr3_aa: ASRPEWRYEQY

cdr3_length: 15
j_call: TRBJ1-2
v_call: TRBV27
cdr3_aa: ASSIRDRGDSGCGYT

cdr3_length: 12
j_call: TRBJ1-2
v_call: TRBV5-8
cdr3_aa: ASRDGVAYYGYT

cdr3_length: 13
j_call: TRBJ2-1
v_call: TRBV6-5
cdr3_aa: ASRTRDRGYNEQF

cdr3_length: 14
j_call: TRBJ2-3
v_call: TRBV5-1
cdr3_aa: ASSLALAGAGDTQY

cdr3_length: 12
j_call: TRBJ2-3
v_call: TRBV6-1
cdr3_aa: ASSEAVAGDTQY

cdr3_length: 14
j_call: TRBJ1-4
v_call: TRBV7-6
cdr3_aa: ASSFLGQGTHEKLF